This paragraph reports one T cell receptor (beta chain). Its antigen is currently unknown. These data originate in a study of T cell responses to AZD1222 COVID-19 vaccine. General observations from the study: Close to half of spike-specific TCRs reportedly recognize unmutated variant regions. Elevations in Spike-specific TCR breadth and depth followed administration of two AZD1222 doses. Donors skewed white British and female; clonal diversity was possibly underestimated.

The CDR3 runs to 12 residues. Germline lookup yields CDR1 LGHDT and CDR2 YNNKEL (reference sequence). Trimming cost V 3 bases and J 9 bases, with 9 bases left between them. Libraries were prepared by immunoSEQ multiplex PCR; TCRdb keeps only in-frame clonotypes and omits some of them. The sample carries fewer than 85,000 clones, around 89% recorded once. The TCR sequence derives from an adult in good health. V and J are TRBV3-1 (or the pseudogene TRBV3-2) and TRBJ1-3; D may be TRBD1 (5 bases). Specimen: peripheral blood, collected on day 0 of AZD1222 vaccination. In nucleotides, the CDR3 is TGTGCCAGCAGCCATCGGGGGGGCACCATATATTTT. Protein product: CASSHRGGTIYF.